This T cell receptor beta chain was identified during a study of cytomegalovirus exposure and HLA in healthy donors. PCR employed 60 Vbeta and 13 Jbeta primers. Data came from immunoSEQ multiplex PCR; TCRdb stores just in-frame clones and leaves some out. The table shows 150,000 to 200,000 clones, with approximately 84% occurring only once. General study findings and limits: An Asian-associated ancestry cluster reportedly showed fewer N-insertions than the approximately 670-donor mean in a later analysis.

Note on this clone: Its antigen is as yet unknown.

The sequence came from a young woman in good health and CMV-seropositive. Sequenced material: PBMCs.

Here the CDR3 reads CASSTDSTYEQYF. DNA for the CDR3: TGTGCCAGCAGCACTGACAGTACCTACGAGCAGTACTTC. J is TRBJ2-5 and V is TRBV7-9; TRBD1 might be the D (5 bases). The J call is in doubt because the DNA end fits TRBJ2-7 better. Germline V lookup: CDR1 SEHNR, CDR2 FQNEAQ (reference sequence). This CDR3 spans 13 amino acids.